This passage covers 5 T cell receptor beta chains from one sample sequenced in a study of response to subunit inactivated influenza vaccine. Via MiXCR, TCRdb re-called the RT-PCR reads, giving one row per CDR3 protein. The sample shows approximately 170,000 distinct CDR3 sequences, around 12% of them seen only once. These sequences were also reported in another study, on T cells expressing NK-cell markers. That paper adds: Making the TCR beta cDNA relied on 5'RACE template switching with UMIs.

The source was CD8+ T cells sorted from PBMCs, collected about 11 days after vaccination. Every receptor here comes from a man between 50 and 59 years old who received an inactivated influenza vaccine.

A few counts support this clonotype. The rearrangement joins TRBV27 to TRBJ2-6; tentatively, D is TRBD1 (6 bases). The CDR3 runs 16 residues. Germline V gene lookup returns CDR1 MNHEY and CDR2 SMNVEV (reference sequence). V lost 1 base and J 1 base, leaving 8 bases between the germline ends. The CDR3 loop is CASSLLDSSGANVLTF. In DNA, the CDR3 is TGTGCCAGCAGTTTATTGGACAGTTCTGGGGCCAACGTCCTGACTTTC. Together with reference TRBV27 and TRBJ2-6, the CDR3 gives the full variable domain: EAQVTQNPRYLITVTGKKLTVTCSQNMNHEYMSWYRQDPGLGLRQIYYSMNVEVTDKGDVPEGYKVSRKEKRNFPLILESPSPNQTSLYFCASSLLDSSGANVLTFGAGSRLTVL.

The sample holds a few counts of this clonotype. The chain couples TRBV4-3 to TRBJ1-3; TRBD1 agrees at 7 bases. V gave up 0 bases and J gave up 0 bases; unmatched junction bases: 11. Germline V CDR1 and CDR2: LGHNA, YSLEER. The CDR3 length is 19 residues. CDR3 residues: CASSQDRGGQTSSGNTIYF. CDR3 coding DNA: TGCGCCAGCAGCCAAGACCGTGGGGGACAGACAAGCTCTGGAAACACCATATATTTT.

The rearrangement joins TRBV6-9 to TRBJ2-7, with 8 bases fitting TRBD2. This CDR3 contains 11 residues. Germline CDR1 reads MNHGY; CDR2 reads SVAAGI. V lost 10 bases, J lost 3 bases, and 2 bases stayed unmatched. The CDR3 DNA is TGTGCCACCAGCGGGGGCTACGAGCAGTACTTC. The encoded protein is CATSGGYEQYF.

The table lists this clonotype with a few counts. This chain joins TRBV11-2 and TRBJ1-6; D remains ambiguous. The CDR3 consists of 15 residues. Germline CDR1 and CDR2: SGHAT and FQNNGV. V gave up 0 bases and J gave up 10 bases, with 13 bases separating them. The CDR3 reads CASSLDPRIFSPLHF. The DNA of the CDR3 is TGTGCCAGCAGCTTAGACCCCAGGATCTTCTCACCCCTCCACTTT.

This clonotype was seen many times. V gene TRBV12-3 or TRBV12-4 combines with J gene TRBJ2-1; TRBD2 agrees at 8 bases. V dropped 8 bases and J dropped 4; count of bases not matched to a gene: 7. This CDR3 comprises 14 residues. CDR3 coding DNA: TGTGCCAGCGTCCGGGGGGGCGAGTACAATGAGCAGTTCTTC. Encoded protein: CASVRGGEYNEQFF.